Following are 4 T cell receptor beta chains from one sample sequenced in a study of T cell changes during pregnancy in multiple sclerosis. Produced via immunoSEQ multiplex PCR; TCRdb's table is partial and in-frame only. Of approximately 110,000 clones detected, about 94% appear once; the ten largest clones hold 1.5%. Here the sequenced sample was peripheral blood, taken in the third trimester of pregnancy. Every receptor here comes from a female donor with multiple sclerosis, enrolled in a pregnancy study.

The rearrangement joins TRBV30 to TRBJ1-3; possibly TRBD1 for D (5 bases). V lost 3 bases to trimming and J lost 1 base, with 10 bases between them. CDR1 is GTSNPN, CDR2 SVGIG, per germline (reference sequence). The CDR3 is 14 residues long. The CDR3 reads CAWRDITSGNTIYF. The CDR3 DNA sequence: TGTGCCTGGAGGGACATCACATCTGGAAACACCATATATTTT.

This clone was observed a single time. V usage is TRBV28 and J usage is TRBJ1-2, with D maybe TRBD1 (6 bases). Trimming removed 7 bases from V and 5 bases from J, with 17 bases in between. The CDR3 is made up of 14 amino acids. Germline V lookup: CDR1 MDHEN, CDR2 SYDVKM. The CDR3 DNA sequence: TGTGCCAGCACCGGAACAGGGTACCTGTATGGCTACACCTTC. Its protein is CASTGTGYLYGYTF.

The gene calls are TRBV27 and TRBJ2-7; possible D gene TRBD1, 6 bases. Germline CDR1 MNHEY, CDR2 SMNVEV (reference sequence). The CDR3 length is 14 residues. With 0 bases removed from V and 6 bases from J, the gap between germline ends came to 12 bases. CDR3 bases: TGTGCCAGCAGTTTATCCCCGGACAGTAGCGAGCAGTACTTC. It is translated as CASSLSPDSSEQYF.

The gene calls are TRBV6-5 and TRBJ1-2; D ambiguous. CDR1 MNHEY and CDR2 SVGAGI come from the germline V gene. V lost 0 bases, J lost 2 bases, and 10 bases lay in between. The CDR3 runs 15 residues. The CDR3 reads CASSYSGADNYGYTF. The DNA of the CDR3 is TGTGCCAGCAGTTACTCGGGCGCCGACAACTATGGCTACACCTTC.